This T cell receptor (beta chain) is drawn from a study of cytomegalovirus exposure and HLA in healthy donors. V shed 0 bases and J shed 5 bases, with 12 bases lying between them. CDR3 length equals 15 residues. Per the germline V gene, CDR1 is SGDLS and CDR2 is YYNGEE. PCR used 60 Vbeta primers and 13 Jbeta primers. The protocol was immunoSEQ multiplex PCR, while the TCRdb copy is restricted to in-frame clones and leaves out a portion. This table has over 95,000 clones, 77% appearing once. The sequence was obtained from a man aged 35-49 years in good health and CMV-seropositive. The V call is TRBV9, the J call TRBJ2-1; TRBD1 might be the D (6 bases). Sequenced sample: PBMCs. The CDR3 DNA is TGTGCCAGCAGCGTAGCAATACAGGGAGACAATGAGCAGTTCTTC. This sequence encodes CASSVAIQGDNEQFF.